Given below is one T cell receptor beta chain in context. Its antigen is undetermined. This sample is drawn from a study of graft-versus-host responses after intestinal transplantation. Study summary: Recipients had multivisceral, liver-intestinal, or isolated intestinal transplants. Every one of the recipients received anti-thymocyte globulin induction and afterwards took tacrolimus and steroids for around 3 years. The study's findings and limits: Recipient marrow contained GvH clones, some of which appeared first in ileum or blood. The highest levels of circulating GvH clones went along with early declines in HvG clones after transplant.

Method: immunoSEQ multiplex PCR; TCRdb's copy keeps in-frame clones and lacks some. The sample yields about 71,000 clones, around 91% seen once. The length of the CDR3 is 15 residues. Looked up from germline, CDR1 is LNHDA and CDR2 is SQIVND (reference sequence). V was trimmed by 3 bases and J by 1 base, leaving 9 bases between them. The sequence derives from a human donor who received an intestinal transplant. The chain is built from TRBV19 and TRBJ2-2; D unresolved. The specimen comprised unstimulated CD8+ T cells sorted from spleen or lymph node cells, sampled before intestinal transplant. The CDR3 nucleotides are TGTGCCAGTAGTATTCTCCAGGAGAACACCGGGGAGCTGTTTTTT. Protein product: CASSILQENTGELFF. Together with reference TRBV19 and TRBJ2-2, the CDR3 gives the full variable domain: DGGITQSPKYLFRKEGQNVTLSCEQNLNHDAMYWYRQDPGQGLRLIYYSQIVNDFQKGDIAEGYSVSREKKESFPLTVTSAQKNPTAFYLCASSILQENTGELFFGEGSRLTVL.